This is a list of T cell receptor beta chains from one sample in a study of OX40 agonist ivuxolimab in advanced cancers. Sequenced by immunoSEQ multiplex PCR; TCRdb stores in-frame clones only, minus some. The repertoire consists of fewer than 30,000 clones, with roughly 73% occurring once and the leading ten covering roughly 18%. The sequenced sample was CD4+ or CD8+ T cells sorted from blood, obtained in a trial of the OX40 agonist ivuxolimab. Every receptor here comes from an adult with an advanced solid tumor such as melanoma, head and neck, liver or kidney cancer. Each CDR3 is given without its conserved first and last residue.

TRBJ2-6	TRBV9	ASSVTGGISGANVLT
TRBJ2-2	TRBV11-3	ASSNKFTSGGRSGELF
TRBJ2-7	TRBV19	ASSISGGAYEQY
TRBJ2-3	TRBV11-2	ASSLTSGGYTDTQY
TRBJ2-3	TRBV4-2	ASSQVIAGSTDTQY
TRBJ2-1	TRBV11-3	ASSLRFSLYNEQF
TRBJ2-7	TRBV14	ASSQLADGAYEQY
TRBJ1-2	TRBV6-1	ASSFHQGRGYT
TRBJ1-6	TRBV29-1	SVGGGVKRTNSPLH
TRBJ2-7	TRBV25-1	ASSEVGRTGPHYEQY
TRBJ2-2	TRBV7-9	ASSLPSGTANTGELF
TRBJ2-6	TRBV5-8	ASSFTGTGANVLT
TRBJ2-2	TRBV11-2	ASSSRQGGTGELF
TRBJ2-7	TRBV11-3	ASSLTPYEQY
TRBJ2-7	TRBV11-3	ASSLLGGGSVEQY
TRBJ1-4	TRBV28	ASSLGDRVSDEKLF
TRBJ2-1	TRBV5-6	ASSPGLAGGPGEQF
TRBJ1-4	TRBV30	AWSAPTSGGGEKLF
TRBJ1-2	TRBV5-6	ASSLIYSYGYT
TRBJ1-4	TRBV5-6	ASSLVGGATNEKLF
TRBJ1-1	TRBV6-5	ASSWDARPNTEAF
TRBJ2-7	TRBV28	ASSLRGREQY
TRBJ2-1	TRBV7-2	ASSLGIGQF
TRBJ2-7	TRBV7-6	ASSLGTTGGGASHEQY
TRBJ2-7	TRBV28	ASRTSLDRGNPYEQY
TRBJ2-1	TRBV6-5	ASSYGGASNEQF
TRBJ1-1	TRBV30	AWSGDRPEAF
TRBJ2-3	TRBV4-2	ASSQGLRGALTDTQY
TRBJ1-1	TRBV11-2	ASSHPSLNTEAF
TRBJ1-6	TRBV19	ASGGQYNSPLH
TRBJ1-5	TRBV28	ASSLSGSNQPQH
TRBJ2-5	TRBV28	ASRPAPGFQETQY
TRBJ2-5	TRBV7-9	ASSFSRQQETQY
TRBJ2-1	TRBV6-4	ASSESGGSYNEQF
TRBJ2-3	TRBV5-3	ARSPTGAEGLAGFLSTDTQY
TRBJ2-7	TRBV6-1	ATPRDNSYEQY
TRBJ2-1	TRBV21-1	ASSKAGGPYNEQF
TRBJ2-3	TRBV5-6	ASSLGLVRTDTQY
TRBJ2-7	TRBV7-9	ASSLPGGPKSYEQY
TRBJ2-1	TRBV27	ASSLSHRDNEQF
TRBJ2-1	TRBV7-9	ASSLREYNEQF
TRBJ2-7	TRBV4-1	ASSQDEAGNYLEQY
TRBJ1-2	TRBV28	ASSRNGALGTHDYGYT
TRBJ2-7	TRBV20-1	SARLAGAFI
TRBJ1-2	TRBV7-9	ASSLARGAPLYGYT
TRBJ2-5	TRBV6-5	ASSEGREQETQY
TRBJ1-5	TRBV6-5	ASSYKSSNQPQH
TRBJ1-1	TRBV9	ASSPHTEAF